These T cell receptor beta chains were read from a single sample in a study of long-term antiretroviral therapy in people with HIV. Some clones are missing from TCRdb's copy, which holds only in-frame ones; the method was immunoSEQ multiplex PCR. This table holds tens of thousands of clones, over 80% found once. Source: unsorted PBMCs, taken 3.2 years before starting antiretroviral therapy. These TCRs come from a man aged 45-60 years with HIV. The CDR3 runs from the conserved cysteine through the conserved F or W. D genes are given only for firm matches. A clone size is listed for some rows: how often the clone was seen (once, few, many), or a class if it is expanded.

J gene: TRBJ2-7; V gene: TRBV5-1; D gene: -; clone size: -; CDR3 protein: CASSRGDTYDSYEQYF; CDR3 DNA: TGCGCCAGCAGCCGGGGCGACACCTACGATTCCTACGAGCAGTACTTC
J gene: TRBJ2-5; V gene: TRBV10-1; D gene: -; clone size: -; CDR3 protein: CASSERIQETQYF; CDR3 DNA: TGCGCCAGCAGTGAACGGATACAAGAGACCCAGTACTTC
J gene: TRBJ2-7; V gene: TRBV27; D gene: -; clone size: -; CDR3 protein: CASSLKGGLYEQYF; CDR3 DNA: TGTGCCAGCAGTTTAAAGGGGGGGCTTTACGAGCAGTACTTC
J gene: TRBJ1-1; V gene: TRBV7-2; D gene: -; clone size: once; CDR3 protein: CASSLASAQPNTEAFF; CDR3 DNA: TGTGCCAGCAGCTTAGCATCAGCACAGCCGAACACTGAAGCTTTCTTT
J gene: TRBJ1-3; V gene: TRBV30; D gene: -; clone size: -; CDR3 protein: CAWSSSDGNTIYF; CDR3 DNA: TGTGCCTGGAGTAGTAGCGATGGAAACACCATATATTTT
J gene: TRBJ2-1; V gene: TRBV5-1; D gene: -; clone size: -; CDR3 protein: CASCATGGNNEQFF; CDR3 DNA: TGCGCCAGCTGCGCGACAGGAGGGAACAATGAGCAGTTCTTC
J gene: TRBJ2-1; V gene: TRBV7-9; D gene: TRBD2; clone size: -; CDR3 protein: CASSFREGKRGANEQFF; CDR3 DNA: TGTGCCAGCAGCTTTCGGGAGGGGAAACGGGGGGCCAATGAGCAGTTCTTC
J gene: TRBJ1-1; V gene: TRBV6-5; D gene: -; clone size: -; CDR3 protein: CASTASGDPKAFF; CDR3 DNA: TGTGCCAGCACCGCCTCTGGAGACCCGAAGGCTTTCTTT
J gene: TRBJ1-5; V gene: TRBV5-1; D gene: -; clone size: -; CDR3 protein: CASSLAPSDAQPQHF; CDR3 DNA: TGCGCCAGCAGCTTGGCCCCTAGCGACGCTCAGCCCCAGCATTTT
J gene: TRBJ1-1; V gene: TRBV13; D gene: TRBD1; clone size: -; CDR3 protein: CASSLNRGVDTEAFF; CDR3 DNA: TGTGCCAGCAGCCTCAACAGGGGAGTAGACACTGAAGCTTTCTTT
J gene: TRBJ2-7; V gene: TRBV5-6; D gene: -; clone size: -; CDR3 protein: CASSSPDPTYSYEQYF; CDR3 DNA: TGTGCCAGCAGCTCACCCGACCCAACCTACTCCTACGAGCAGTACTTC
J gene: TRBJ2-7; V gene: TRBV7-9; D gene: -; clone size: few; CDR3 protein: CASSPGSYEQYF; CDR3 DNA: TGTGCCAGCAGCCCAGGGTCCTACGAGCAGTACTTC
J gene: TRBJ2-7; V gene: TRBV7-3; D gene: -; clone size: -; CDR3 protein: CASSSDLGEQYF; CDR3 DNA: TGTGCCAGCAGCTCGGATCTGGGGGAGCAGTACTTC
J gene: TRBJ2-2; V gene: TRBV15; D gene: -; clone size: -; CDR3 protein: CATSREVRQDTGELFF; CDR3 DNA: TGTGCCACCAGCAGAGAGGTCCGGCAGGACACCGGGGAGCTGTTTTTT
J gene: TRBJ2-1; V gene: TRBV27; D gene: TRBD1; clone size: -; CDR3 protein: CASSRSGQSYNEQFF; CDR3 DNA: TGTGCCAGCAGTCGATCGGGACAGTCCTACAATGAGCAGTTCTTC
J gene: TRBJ2-5; V gene: TRBV20-1; D gene: TRBD2; clone size: once; CDR3 protein: CSASAIAGQYF; CDR3 DNA: TGCAGTGCTAGTGCGATAGCGGGGCAGTACTTC
J gene: TRBJ1-5; V gene: TRBV6-4; D gene: -; clone size: -; CDR3 protein: CASSEGIYQPQHF; CDR3 DNA: TGTGCCAGCAGTGAGGGCATTTATCAGCCCCAGCATTTT
J gene: TRBJ2-4; V gene: TRBV7-9; D gene: -; clone size: -; CDR3 protein: CASSPTTGRNIQYF; CDR3 DNA: TGTGCCAGCAGCCCGACCACAGGGAGAAACATTCAGTACTTC
J gene: TRBJ2-4; V gene: TRBV14; D gene: TRBD2; clone size: -; CDR3 protein: CASSQAGGAGNIQYF; CDR3 DNA: TGTGCCAGCAGCCAAGCGGGGGGGGCCGGAAACATTCAGTACTTC
J gene: TRBJ2-1; V gene: TRBV11-2; D gene: -; clone size: -; CDR3 protein: CASSLEMSRNEQFF; CDR3 DNA: TGTGCCAGCAGCTTAGAAATGTCGAGAAATGAGCAGTTCTTC
J gene: TRBJ1-6; V gene: TRBV6-5; D gene: -; clone size: -; CDR3 protein: CASRQANSPLHF; CDR3 DNA: TGTGCCAGCCGCCAAGCTAATTCACCCCTCCACTTT
J gene: TRBJ1-1; V gene: TRBV9; D gene: -; clone size: -; CDR3 protein: CASSHGYRNTEAFF; CDR3 DNA: TGTGCCAGCAGCCACGGATACAGGAACACTGAAGCTTTCTTT
J gene: TRBJ2-3; V gene: TRBV4-3; D gene: TRBD2; clone size: -; CDR3 protein: CASSQGGGGLTDTQYF; CDR3 DNA: TGCGCCAGCAGCCAAGGTGGCGGGGGATTGACAGATACGCAGTATTTT
J gene: TRBJ2-7; V gene: TRBV4-3; D gene: -; clone size: -; CDR3 protein: CASSQFIGGDSSYEQYF; CDR3 DNA: TGCGCCAGCAGCCAATTCATCGGAGGGGACTCCTCCTACGAGCAGTACTTC
J gene: TRBJ1-1; V gene: TRBV20-1; D gene: -; clone size: -; CDR3 protein: CSQAGGVRAFF; CDR3 DNA: TGCAGTCAGGCCGGTGGGGTACGAGCTTTCTTT
J gene: TRBJ2-3; V gene: TRBV18; D gene: -; clone size: -; CDR3 protein: CASSPGTTDTQYF; CDR3 DNA: TGTGCCAGCTCACCAGGGACCACAGATACGCAGTATTTT
J gene: TRBJ2-5; V gene: TRBV11-2; D gene: -; clone size: -; CDR3 protein: CASSLTALGTSFQETQYF; CDR3 DNA: TGTGCCAGCAGCTTAACCGCTTTGGGCACCAGCTTCCAAGAGACCCAGTACTTC
J gene: TRBJ2-1; V gene: TRBV2; D gene: -; clone size: -; CDR3 protein: CASMRMGGAVPLEQFF; CDR3 DNA: TGTGCCAGCATGAGAATGGGCGGGGCGGTTCCCCTAGAGCAGTTCTTC
J gene: TRBJ2-2; V gene: TRBV5-4; D gene: TRBD2; clone size: once; CDR3 protein: CASSEVGGSITGELFF; CDR3 DNA: TGTGCCAGCAGCGAGGTTGGCGGGAGTATTACCGGGGAGCTGTTTTTT
J gene: TRBJ2-5; V gene: TRBV18; D gene: -; clone size: -; CDR3 protein: CASSPPSGQETQYF; CDR3 DNA: TGTGCCAGCTCACCACCCTCGGGCCAAGAGACCCAGTACTTC
J gene: TRBJ2-3; V gene: TRBV9; D gene: -; clone size: -; CDR3 protein: CASSVDAGLVDTQYF; CDR3 DNA: TGTGCCAGCAGCGTAGACGCGGGGCTGGTAGATACGCAGTATTTT
J gene: TRBJ1-2; V gene: TRBV7-2; D gene: -; clone size: -; CDR3 protein: CASSPSYSVFNYGYTF; CDR3 DNA: TGTGCCAGCAGCCCATCCTACAGCGTTTTTAACTATGGCTACACCTTC
J gene: TRBJ1-2; V gene: TRBV2; D gene: -; clone size: -; CDR3 protein: CASSGTVWNYGYTF; CDR3 DNA: TGTGCCAGCAGTGGGACAGTTTGGAACTATGGCTACACCTTC